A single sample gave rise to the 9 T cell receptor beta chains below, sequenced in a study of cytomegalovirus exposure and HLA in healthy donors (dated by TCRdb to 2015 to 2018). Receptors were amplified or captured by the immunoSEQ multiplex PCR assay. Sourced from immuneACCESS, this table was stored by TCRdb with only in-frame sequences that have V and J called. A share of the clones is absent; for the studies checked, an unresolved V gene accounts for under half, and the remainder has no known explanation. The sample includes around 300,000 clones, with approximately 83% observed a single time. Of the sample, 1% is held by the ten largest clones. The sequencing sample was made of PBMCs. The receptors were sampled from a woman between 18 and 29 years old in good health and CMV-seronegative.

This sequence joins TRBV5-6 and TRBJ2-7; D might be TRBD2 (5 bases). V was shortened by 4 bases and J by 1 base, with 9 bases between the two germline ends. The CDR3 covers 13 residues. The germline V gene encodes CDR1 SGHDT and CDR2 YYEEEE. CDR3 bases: TGTGCCAGCAGCCGGGAAGGGTCCTACGAGCAGTACTTC. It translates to CASSREGSYEQYF.

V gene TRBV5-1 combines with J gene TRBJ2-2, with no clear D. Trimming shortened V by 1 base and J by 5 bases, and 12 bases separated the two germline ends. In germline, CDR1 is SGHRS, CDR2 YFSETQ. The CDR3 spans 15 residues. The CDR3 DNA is TGCGCCAGCAGCTTGTTGAGGCCTGGAACCGGGGAGCTGTTTTTT. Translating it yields CASSLLRPGTGELFF.

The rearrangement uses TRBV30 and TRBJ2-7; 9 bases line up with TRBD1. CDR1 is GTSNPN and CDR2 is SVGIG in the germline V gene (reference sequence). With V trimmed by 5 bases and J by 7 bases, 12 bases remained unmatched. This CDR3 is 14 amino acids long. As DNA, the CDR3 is TGTGCCTGGGGGACGGGACAGGGAAGTTGGGAGCAGTACTTC. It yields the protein CAWGTGQGSWEQYF.

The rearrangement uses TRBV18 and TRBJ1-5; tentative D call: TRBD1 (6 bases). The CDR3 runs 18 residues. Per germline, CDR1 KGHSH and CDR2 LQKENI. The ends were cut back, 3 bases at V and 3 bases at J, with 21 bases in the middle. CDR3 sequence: CASSPSNGAGDTNQPQHF. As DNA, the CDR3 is TGTGCCAGCTCACCTAGCAACGGGGCAGGGGATACCAATCAGCCCCAGCATTTT.

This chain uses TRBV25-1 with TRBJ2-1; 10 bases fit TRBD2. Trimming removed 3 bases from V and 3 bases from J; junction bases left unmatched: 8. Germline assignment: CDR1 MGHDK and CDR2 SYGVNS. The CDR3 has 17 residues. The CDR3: CASSDRTSGRNYNEQFF. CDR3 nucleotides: TGTGCCAGCAGTGACAGGACTAGCGGAAGAAACTACAATGAGCAGTTCTTC.

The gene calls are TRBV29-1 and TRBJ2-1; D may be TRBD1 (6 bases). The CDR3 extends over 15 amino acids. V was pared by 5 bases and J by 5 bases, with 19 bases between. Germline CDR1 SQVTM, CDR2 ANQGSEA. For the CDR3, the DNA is TGCAGCGTTCACGAAGGGACACAGCAGAACAATGAGCAGTTCTTC. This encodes CSVHEGTQQNNEQFF.

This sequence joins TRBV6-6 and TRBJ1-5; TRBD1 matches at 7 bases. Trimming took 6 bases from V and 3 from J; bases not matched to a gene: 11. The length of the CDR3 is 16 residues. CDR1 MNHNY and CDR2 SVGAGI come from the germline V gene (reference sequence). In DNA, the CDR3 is TGTGCCAGCAGACTTGACAGGGATAAGCTCAATCAGCCCCAGCATTTT. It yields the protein CASRLDRDKLNQPQHF.

The CDR3 protein is CASRRGTGSNQPQHF. In DNA, the CDR3 is TGCGCCAGCAGGCGCGGAACAGGTAGCAATCAGCCCCAGCATTTT. The gene calls are TRBV5-1 and TRBJ1-5, with a weak D call TRBD1 (5 bases). The germline gives CDR1 SGHRS, CDR2 YFSETQ. The length of the CDR3 is 15 residues. V was cut by 5 bases and J by 0 bases, with 12 bases left in between.

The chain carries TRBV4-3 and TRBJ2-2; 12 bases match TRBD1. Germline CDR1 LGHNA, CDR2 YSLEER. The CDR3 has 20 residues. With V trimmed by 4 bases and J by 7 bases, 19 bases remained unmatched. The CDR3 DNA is TGCGCCAGCAGCCGGGACAGGGGGCAAAGGGGCGATCTAAAGGGCGGGGAGCTGTTTTTT. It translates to CASSRDRGQRGDLKGGELFF.